This T cell receptor beta chain was profiled in a study of beta chain features in type 1 diabetes. The CDR3 is 13 residues long. Germline CDR1 reads KGHSH; CDR2 reads LQKENI. V dropped 3 bases and J dropped 6 bases, with 8 bases sitting between them. Comments on this clone: Antigen specificity is unknown.

The whole isolated RNA underwent reverse transcription, so sequencing captured expressed TCRB transcripts. Repertoires were generated with immunoSEQ multiplex PCR, while TCRdb's copy carries only in-frame clones and drops some. Among roughly 290,000 clones listed, approximately 15% were seen once. Findings of the study overall: People with Type 1 diabetes carried modestly yet significantly shorter TCRB CDR3s in all four CD4+ subsets.

Sequences were obtained from naive CD4+ T cells from blood. J is TRBJ1-4 and V is TRBV18, with a possible D match to TRBD1 (5 bases). This TCR was sampled from a man aged 18 to 30 with type 1 diabetes. The CDR3 protein is CASSPRVDEKLFF. The CDR3 nucleotides are TGTGCCAGCTCACCCAGGGTCGATGAAAAACTGTTTTTT.